The rows below give T cell receptor beta chains drawn from one sample of a study of blood T cell repertoires in COVID-19. The data were produced by immunoSEQ multiplex PCR, yet TCRdb's version contains in-frame clones alone and is incomplete. The sample lists approximately 150,000 clones; about 91% were seen once. Sample: peripheral blood. The receptors were gathered from a woman aged 45 to 65 with acute or convalescent COVID-19. CDR3s include the opening cysteine and the closing phenylalanine or tryptophan. The size field is filled for only some rows; it gives once, few, many or a size class.

cdr3_aa: CASSQRTSGPNTGELFF; j_call: TRBJ2-2; clone_size: NA; v_call: TRBV11-2
cdr3_aa: CASSNTDRGNTEAFF; j_call: TRBJ1-1; clone_size: NA; v_call: TRBV5-1
cdr3_aa: CASSMSGSDEQYF; j_call: TRBJ2-7; clone_size: NA; v_call: TRBV19
cdr3_aa: CASSYLTGVNTGELFF; j_call: TRBJ2-2; clone_size: NA; v_call: TRBV5-1
cdr3_aa: CASREGDSGKPQHF; j_call: TRBJ1-5; clone_size: NA; v_call: TRBV5-1
cdr3_aa: CASSGGTLNYNYGYTF; j_call: TRBJ1-2; clone_size: NA; v_call: TRBV6-1
cdr3_aa: CASSAGTGLTGELFF; j_call: TRBJ2-2; clone_size: NA; v_call: TRBV7-9
cdr3_aa: CASSPTYSGGYTF; j_call: TRBJ1-2; clone_size: NA; v_call: TRBV7-3
cdr3_aa: CASSYTIAGEDETQYF; j_call: TRBJ2-5; clone_size: NA; v_call: TRBV6-5
cdr3_aa: CASSLILAPLTDTQYF; j_call: TRBJ2-3; clone_size: NA; v_call: TRBV7-8
cdr3_aa: CASIKRAGESYEQYF; j_call: TRBJ2-7; clone_size: NA; v_call: TRBV6-5
cdr3_aa: CASSPGQRGGELFF; j_call: TRBJ2-2; clone_size: NA; v_call: TRBV6-6
cdr3_aa: CASSYSQGNTEAFF; j_call: TRBJ1-1; clone_size: once; v_call: TRBV6-6
cdr3_aa: CASSLNLAGGFTGEQFF; j_call: TRBJ2-1; clone_size: NA; v_call: TRBV11-2
cdr3_aa: CASGDGGANEKLFF; j_call: TRBJ1-4; clone_size: NA; v_call: TRBV6-5
cdr3_aa: CASSLQRGTEAFF; j_call: TRBJ1-1; clone_size: few; v_call: TRBV7-2
cdr3_aa: CSTGQEKLFF; j_call: TRBJ1-4; clone_size: few; v_call: TRBV20-1
cdr3_aa: CATLRGSYEQYF; j_call: TRBJ2-7; clone_size: NA; v_call: TRBV6-6
cdr3_aa: CSVDRGLGETQYF; j_call: TRBJ2-5; clone_size: NA; v_call: TRBV29-1
cdr3_aa: CASSEAWGGSGELFF; j_call: TRBJ2-2; clone_size: NA; v_call: TRBV6-1
cdr3_aa: CASSPKRTFSYNEQFF; j_call: TRBJ2-1; clone_size: NA; v_call: TRBV2
cdr3_aa: CASSDRGSDSSTDTQYF; j_call: TRBJ2-3; clone_size: NA; v_call: TRBV2
cdr3_aa: CASSPTDYISYEQYF; j_call: TRBJ2-7; clone_size: NA; v_call: TRBV11-3
cdr3_aa: CASSLDQGSYNEQFF; j_call: TRBJ2-1; clone_size: NA; v_call: TRBV11-3
cdr3_aa: CAWRGDRGKAEAFF; j_call: TRBJ1-1; clone_size: NA; v_call: TRBV30
cdr3_aa: CASSQDTTDYGYTF; j_call: TRBJ1-2; clone_size: few; v_call: TRBV3-1/TRBV3-2
cdr3_aa: CASSYPQGAENYGYTF; j_call: TRBJ1-2; clone_size: NA; v_call: TRBV6-6
cdr3_aa: CASSKDRNTGELFF; j_call: TRBJ2-2; clone_size: NA; v_call: TRBV5-6
cdr3_aa: CASSLLRGYEQYF; j_call: TRBJ2-7; clone_size: once; v_call: TRBV5-1